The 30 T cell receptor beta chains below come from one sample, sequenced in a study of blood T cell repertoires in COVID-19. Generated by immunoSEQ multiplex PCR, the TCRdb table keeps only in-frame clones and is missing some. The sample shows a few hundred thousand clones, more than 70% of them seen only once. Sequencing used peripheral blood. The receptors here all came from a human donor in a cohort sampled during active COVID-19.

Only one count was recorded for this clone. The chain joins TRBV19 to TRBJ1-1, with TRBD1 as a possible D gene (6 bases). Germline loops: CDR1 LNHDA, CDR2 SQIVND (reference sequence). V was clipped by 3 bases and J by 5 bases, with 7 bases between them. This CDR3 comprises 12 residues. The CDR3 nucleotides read TGTGCCAGTAGTATGGGGGCGACTGAAGCTTTCTTT. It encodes CASSMGATEAFF.

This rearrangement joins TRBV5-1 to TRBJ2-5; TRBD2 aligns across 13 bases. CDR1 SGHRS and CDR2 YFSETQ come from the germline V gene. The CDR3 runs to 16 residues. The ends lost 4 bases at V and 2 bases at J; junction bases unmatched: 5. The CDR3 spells CASSPGLAGAQETQYF. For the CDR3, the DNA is TGCGCCAGCAGCCCAGGACTAGCGGGAGCGCAAGAGACCCAGTACTTC.

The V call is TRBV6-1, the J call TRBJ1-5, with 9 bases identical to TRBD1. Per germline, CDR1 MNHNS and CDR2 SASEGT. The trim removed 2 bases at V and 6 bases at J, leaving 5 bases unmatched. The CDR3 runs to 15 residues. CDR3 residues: CASSERDRVGQPQHF. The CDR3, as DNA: TGTGCCAGCAGTGAAAGGGACAGGGTGGGTCAGCCCCAGCATTTT.

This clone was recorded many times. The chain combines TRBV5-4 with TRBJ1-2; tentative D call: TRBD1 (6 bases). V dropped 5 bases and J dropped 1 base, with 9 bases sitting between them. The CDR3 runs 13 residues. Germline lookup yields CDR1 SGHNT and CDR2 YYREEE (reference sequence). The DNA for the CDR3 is TGTGCCAGCAGACTACAGGGTAACTATGGCTACACCTTC. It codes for CASRLQGNYGYTF.

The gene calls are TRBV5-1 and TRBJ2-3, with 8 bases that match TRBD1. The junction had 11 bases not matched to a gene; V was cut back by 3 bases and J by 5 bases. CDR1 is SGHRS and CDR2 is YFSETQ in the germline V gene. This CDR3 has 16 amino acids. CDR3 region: CASSSSGGGVGDTQYF. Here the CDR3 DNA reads TGCGCCAGCAGCTCCTCAGGGGGCGGGGTAGGAGATACGCAGTATTTT.

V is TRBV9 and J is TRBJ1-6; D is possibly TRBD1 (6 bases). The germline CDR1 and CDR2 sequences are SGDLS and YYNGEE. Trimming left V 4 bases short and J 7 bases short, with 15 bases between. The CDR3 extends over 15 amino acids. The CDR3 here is CASSPRTALNSPLHF. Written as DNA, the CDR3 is TGTGCCAGCAGCCCGCGGACAGCGCTGAATTCACCCCTCCACTTT.

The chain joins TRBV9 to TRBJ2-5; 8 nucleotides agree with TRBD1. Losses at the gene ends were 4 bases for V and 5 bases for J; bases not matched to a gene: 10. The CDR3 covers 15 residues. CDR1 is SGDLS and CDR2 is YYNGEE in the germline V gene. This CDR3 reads CASSISGGSVETQYF. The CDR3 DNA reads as TGTGCCAGCAGCATCTCAGGGGGCTCGGTGGAGACCCAGTACTTC.

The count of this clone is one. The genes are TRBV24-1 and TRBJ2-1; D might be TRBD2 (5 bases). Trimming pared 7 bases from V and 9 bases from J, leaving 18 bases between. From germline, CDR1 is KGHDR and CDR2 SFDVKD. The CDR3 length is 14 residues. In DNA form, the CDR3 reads TGTGCCACCAGGCGATCCGGGGAGACCGGTGAGCAGTTCTTC. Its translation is CATRRSGETGEQFF.

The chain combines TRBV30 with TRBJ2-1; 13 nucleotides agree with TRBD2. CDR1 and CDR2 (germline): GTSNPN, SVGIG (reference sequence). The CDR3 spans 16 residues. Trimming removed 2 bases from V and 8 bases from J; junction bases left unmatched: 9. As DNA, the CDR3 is TGTGCCTGGAGTATGACTAGCGGGGGGCGAGAGGATGAGCAGTTCTTC. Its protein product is CAWSMTSGGREDEQFF.

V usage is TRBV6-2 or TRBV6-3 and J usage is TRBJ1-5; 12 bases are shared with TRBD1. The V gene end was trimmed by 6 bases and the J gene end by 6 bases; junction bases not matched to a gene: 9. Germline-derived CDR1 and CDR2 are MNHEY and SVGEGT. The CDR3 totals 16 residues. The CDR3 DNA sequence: TGTGCCAGCAGCCTTTCTGGGACAGGGGGCGGTCAGCCCCAGCATTTT. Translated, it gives CASSLSGTGGGQPQHF.

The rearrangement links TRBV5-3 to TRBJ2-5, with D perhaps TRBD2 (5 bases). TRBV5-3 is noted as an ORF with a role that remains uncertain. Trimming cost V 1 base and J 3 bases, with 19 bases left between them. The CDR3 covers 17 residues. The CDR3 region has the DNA TGTGCCAGAAGCTTGCGACGAAGCGGATCATTCGAAGAGACCCAGTACTTC. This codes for CARSLRRSGSFEETQYF.

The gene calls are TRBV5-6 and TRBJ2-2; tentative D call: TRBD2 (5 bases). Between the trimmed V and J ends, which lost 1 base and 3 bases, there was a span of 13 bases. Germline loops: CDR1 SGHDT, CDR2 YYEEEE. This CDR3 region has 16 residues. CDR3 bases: TGTGCCAGCAGCTTGCTTCGGGGTTTCGACACCGGGGAGCTGTTTTTT. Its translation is CASSLLRGFDTGELFF.

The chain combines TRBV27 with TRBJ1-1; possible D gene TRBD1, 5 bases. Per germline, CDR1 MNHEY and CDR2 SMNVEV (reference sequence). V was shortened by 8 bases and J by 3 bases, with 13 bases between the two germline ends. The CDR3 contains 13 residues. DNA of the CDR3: TGTGCCAGCCAAGACAGAGTCCACACTGAAGCTTTCTTT. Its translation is CASQDRVHTEAFF.

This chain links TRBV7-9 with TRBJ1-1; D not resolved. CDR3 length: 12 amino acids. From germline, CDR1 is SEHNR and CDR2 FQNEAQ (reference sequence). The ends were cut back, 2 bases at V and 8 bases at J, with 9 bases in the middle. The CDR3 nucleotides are TGTGCCAGCAGCTTAACGGGAATGGAAGCTTTCTTT. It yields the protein CASSLTGMEAFF.

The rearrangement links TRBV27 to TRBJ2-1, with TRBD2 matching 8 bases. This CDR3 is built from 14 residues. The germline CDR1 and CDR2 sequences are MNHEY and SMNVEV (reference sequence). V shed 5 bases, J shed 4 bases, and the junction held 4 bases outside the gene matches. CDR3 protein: CASSLGTRYNEQFF. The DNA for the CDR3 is TGTGCCAGCAGTCTGGGGACTAGGTACAATGAGCAGTTCTTC.

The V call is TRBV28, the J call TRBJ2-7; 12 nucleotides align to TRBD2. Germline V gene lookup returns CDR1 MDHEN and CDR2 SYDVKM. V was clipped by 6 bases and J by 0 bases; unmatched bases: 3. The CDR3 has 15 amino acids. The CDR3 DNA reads TGTGCCAGCAGCTCGACTAGCGGGAGCTCCTACGAGCAGTACTTC. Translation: CASSSTSGSSYEQYF.

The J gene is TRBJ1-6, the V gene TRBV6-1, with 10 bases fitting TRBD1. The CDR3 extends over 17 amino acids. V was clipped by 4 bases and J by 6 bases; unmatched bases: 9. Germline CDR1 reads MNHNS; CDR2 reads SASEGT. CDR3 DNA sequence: TGTGCCAGCAGTGGCCGACAGGGGGCGAGGCGTAATTCACCCCTCCACTTT. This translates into CASSGRQGARRNSPLHF.

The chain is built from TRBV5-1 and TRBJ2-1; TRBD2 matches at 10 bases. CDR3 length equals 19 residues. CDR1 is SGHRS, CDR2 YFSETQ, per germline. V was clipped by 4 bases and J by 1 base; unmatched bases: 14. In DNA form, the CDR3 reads TGCGCCAGCAGCCCCCCGATAGCGGGAGGAGGTTCTTCCTACAATGAGCAGTTCTTC. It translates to CASSPPIAGGGSSYNEQFF. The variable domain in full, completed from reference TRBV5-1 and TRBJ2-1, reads KAGVTQTPRYLIKTRGQQVTLSCSPISGHRSVSWYQQTPGQGLQFLFEYFSETQRNKGNFPGRFSGRQFSNSRSEMNVSTLELGDSALYLCASSPPIAGGGSSYNEQFFGPGTRLTVL.

The CDR3, as DNA: TGTGCCAGCAGCCAAGAGGTACTAGCGGGGAAGACTAACACCGGGGAGCTGTTTTTT. Translated: CASSQEVLAGKTNTGELFF. The J gene is TRBJ2-2, the V gene TRBV4-2, with 10 bases matching TRBD2. The V gene end was trimmed by 0 bases and the J gene end by 2 bases; junction bases not matched to a gene: 9. Germline CDR1 and CDR2: LGHNA and YNFKEQ. The CDR3 covers 19 residues.

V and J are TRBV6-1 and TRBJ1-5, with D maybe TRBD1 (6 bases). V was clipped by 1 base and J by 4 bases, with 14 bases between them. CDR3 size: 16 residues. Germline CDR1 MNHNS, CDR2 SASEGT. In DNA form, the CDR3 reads TGTGCCAGCAGTGAAGTGCGGACAGCTAGTAATCAGCCCCAGCATTTT. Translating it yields CASSEVRTASNQPQHF.

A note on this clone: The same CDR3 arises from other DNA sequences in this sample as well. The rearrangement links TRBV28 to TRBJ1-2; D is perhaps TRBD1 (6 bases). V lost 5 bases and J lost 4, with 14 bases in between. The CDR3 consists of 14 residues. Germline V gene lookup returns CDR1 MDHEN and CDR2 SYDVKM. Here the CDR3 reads CASSLQRGAYGYTF. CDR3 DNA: TGTGCCAGCAGTCTCCAACGGGGGGCCTATGGCTACACCTTC.

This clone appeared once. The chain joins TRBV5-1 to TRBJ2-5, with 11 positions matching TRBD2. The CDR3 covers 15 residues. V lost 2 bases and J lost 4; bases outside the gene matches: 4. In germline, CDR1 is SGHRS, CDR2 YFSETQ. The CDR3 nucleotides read TGCGCCAGCAGCTTTAATCTAGCGGGAGGAGAGACCCAGTACTTC. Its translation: CASSFNLAGGETQYF.

The CDR3 region is CASSQEGQGLPLHF. The DNA for the CDR3 is TGCGCCAGCAGCCAAGAGGGACAAGGTTTACCCCTCCACTTT. The chain combines TRBV4-3 with TRBJ1-6, with D tentatively TRBD1 (6 bases). Germline lookup yields CDR1 LGHNA and CDR2 YSLEER. CDR3 length equals 14 residues. V was shortened by 0 bases and J by 12 bases, with 12 bases between the two germline ends.

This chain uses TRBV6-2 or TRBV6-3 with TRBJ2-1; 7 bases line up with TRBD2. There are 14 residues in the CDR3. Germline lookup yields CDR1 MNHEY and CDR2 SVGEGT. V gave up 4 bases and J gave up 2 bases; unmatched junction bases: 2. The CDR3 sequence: CASSFGGTYNEQFF. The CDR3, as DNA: TGTGCCAGCAGTTTCGGGGGGACCTACAATGAGCAGTTCTTC.

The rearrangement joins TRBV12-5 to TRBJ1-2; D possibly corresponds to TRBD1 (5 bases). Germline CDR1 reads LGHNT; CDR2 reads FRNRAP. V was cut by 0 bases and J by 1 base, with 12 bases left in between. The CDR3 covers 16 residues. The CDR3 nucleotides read TGTGCTAGTGGTTTGGTAGGGGCAGGGATTAACTATGGCTACACCTTC. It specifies CASGLVGAGINYGYTF.

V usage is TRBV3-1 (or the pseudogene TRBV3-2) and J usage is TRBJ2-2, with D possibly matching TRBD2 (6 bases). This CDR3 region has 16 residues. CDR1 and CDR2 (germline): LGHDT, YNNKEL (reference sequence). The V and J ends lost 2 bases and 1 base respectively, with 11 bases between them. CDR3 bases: TGTGCCAGCAGCCAATCTAGCGTCGGGAACACCGGGGAGCTGTTTTTT. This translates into CASSQSSVGNTGELFF.

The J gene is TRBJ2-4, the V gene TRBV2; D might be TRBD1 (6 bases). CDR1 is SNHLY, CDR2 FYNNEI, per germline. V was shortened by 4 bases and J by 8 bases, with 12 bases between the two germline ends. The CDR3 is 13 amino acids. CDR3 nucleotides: TGTGCCAGCAGTGGGACAGTTGTGGACATTCAGTACTTC. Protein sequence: CASSGTVVDIQYF.

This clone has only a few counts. This CDR3 reads CASSQPTASEAFF. CDR3 bases: TGTGCCAGCAGCCAACCGACAGCCTCTGAAGCTTTCTTT. This chain connects TRBV3-1 (or the pseudogene TRBV3-2) to TRBJ1-1; possible D gene TRBD1, 5 bases. CDR1 is LGHDT and CDR2 is YNNKEL in the germline V gene (reference sequence). V lost 2 bases, J lost 6 bases, and 10 bases lay in between. The CDR3 consists of 13 residues.

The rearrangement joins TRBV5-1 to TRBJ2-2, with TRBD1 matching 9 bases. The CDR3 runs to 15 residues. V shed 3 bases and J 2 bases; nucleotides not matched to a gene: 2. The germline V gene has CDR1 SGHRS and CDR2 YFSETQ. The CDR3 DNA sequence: TGCGCCAGCAGCTGGGGACAGGGAAACACCGGGGAGCTGTTTTTT. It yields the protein CASSWGQGNTGELFF.

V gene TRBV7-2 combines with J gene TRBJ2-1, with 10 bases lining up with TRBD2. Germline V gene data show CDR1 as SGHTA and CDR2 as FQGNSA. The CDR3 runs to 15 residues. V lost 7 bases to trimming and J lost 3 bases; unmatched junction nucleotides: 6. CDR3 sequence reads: CASMLAGEYYNEQFF. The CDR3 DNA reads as TGTGCCAGCATGCTAGCGGGAGAGTACTACAATGAGCAGTTCTTC.